Described below is a single TCR beta chain sequence and its context. The data were taken from a study of T cell responses to AZD1222 COVID-19 vaccine. This CDR3 region has 15 residues. V was cut by 5 bases and J by 4 bases, with 15 bases left in between. Germline values: CDR1 SGHRS, CDR2 YFSETQ. Repertoires were generated with immunoSEQ multiplex PCR, while TCRdb's copy carries only in-frame clones and drops some. Among 100,000 to 150,000 clones listed, more than 75% were seen once. Sample: peripheral blood, taken on day 0 of AZD1222 vaccination. This clonotype was sampled from an adult in good health. The gene calls are TRBV5-1 and TRBJ2-2; no reliable D call. The CDR3 loop reads CASRNGPESTGELFF. As DNA, the CDR3 is TGCGCCAGCAGAAACGGACCGGAAAGCACCGGGGAGCTGTTTTTT.